A selection of T cell receptor beta chains follows, all from one sample in a study of tumor-infiltrating lymphocytes in primary liver carcinoma. MiXCR, applied by TCRdb to the multiplex PCR reads, yields one record per CDR3 protein. The repertoire holds 310,000 or so distinct CDR3 sequences, roughly 61% seen once, with about 6.1% in the top ten. What was sequenced was peripheral blood. These receptors all stem from a man aged 40-49 years with primary liver carcinoma and hepatitis B virus infection. Each CDR3 is given with its conserved first and last residue. D genes are given only for firm matches. Clone size is stated in some rows and not others, as once, few, many or a class when expanded.

TRBJ2-1,NA,TRBV4-1,NA,CASGQDRLNEQFF,TGCGCCAGCGGCCAAGACCGACTGAATGAGCAGTTCTTC
TRBJ2-2,NA,TRBV5-1,NA,CASSFSLVRELFF,TGCGCCAGCAGCTTTTCACTAGTAAGGGAGCTGTTTTTT
TRBJ2-1,NA,TRBV11-3,TRBD2,CASSLGLVGNEQFF,TGTGCCAGTAGTCTCGGACTAGTGGGGAATGAGCAGTTCTTC
TRBJ2-3,NA,TRBV6-1,NA,CASREKIAASTDTQYF,TGTGCCAGCAGAGAAAAGATAGCGGCTAGCACAGATACGCAGTATTTT
TRBJ2-7,NA,TRBV7-9,TRBD1,CTSSLGTDLDEQYF,TGTACCAGCAGCTTAGGGACAGACTTGGACGAGCAGTACTTC
TRBJ1-1,many,TRBV10-3,TRBD1,CAISRQGRETEAFF,TGTGCCATCAGCAGACAGGGGAGGGAGACTGAAGCTTTCTTT
TRBJ2-3,NA,TRBV5-4,TRBD1,CASGLGGQGATDTQYF,TGTGCCAGCGGCTTGGGTGGGCAGGGGGCAACAGATACGCAGTATTTT
TRBJ2-7,few,TRBV4-1,NA,CASSPEQGSSYEQYF,TGCGCCAGTAGCCCGGAACAGGGAAGCTCCTACGAGCAGTACTTC
TRBJ1-2,NA,TRBV29-1,NA,CSVGAPTGTQVANYGYTF,TGCAGCGTTGGGGCACCAACAGGAACTCAAGTGGCTAACTATGGCTACACCTTC
TRBJ2-7,NA,TRBV9,NA,CASSVGPGSSYEQYF,TGTGCCAGCAGCGTTGGTCCTGGATCATCGTACGAGCAGTACTTC